A single TCR beta chain is shown here with its context. It has no known antigen specificity. No base-level quality is on record; no much larger clone is a single base apart. TCRbeta CDR3 regions were amplified from genomic DNA by means of the immunoSEQ Assay, a bias-controlled multiplex PCR. The authors' pipeline ran thus. The number of nucleated cells in each sample was estimated by amplification of reference gene primers within the assay. To quantify the absolute abundance of each unique TCRbeta CDR3 rearrangement, sequence reads were collapsed and filtered. For each sample, productive Simpson clonality was calculated as the square root of Simpson's diversity index over productive rearrangements. What TCRdb holds here is the immuneACCESS table cut down to in-frame rearrangements. Part of the clones is not present; checked against another copy, under half of the missing clones reflect an unresolved V gene, and the others are unexplained. The DNA gave D and trimming, while V, J and clone size come from that table. For this sample there are 52,000 or so clones; 85% to 95% appear just once. The ten largest clones take up 3% to 5% of the sample.

The data are from a study of blood T cell repertoires in COVID-19 (dated by TCRdb to 2019 to 2021). With respect to the entire study: Samples from collaborators originated in the United States, Italy and Spain and spanned both the acute and convalescent phases of COVID-19. Where available, HLA class I and class II types were taken from metadata supplied by the sample provider and were not determined by assay-based typing. Samples were obtained from the ongoing ImmuneRACE study (first 160 participants) and from 1,200 or so subjects provided by 6 global collaborators. Nearly every sample came with metadata listing a de-identified subject ID, COVID-19 status, age in years and sex. The repertoires were released in a freely available public database intended as a resource for research on the immune response to SARS-CoV-2. The material from the prospective study consisted of cDNA or gDNA derived from T cells, B-cell-depleted T cells, or PBMCs. The dataset comprised deeply sampled blood TCRbeta repertoires from subjects exposed to, actively infected with, or recovered from COVID-19. General study outcomes and caveats: How much clinical and demographic metadata was included differed by source and by participant, and the metadata was provided uncurated.

CDR1 is given as SGHKS and CDR2 as YYEKEE, both from the germline V gene (reference sequence). After removal of 4 bases from V and 7 bases from J, the junction retains 9 bases not matched to a gene. The CDR3 measures 15 amino acids from cysteine to phenylalanine. The kept DNA is CDR3 alone, 45 bases in frame from the first base. The collaborating institutions used their own protocols to collect whole blood in K2EDTA tubes. Collaborator samples were shipped for TCRbeta analysis as frozen whole blood, isolated PBMCs, or DNA extracted from either sample type. The sequenced sample consisted of peripheral blood. The clonotype was recovered from a man in his fifties or sixties with acute or convalescent COVID-19. The chain is assembled from TRBV5-5 and TRBJ2-1; 9 of the junction bases match TRBD2. DNA sequence: TGTGCCAGCAGCCCCTCCCTAGCGGGATTGAATGAGCAGTTCTTC. Its translation reads: CASSPSLAGLNEQFF. Reference TRBV5-5 and TRBJ2-1 proteins supply the regions before and after the CDR3; the full variable domain is: DAGVTQSPTHLIKTRGQQVTLRCSPISGHKSVSWYQQVLGQGPQFIFQYYEKEERGRGNFPDRFSARQFPNYSSELNVNALLLGDSALYLCASSPSLAGLNEQFFGPGTRLTVL.